This passage covers 31 T cell receptor beta chains from one sample sequenced in a study of T cell responses to AZD1222 COVID-19 vaccine. Generated by immunoSEQ multiplex PCR, the TCRdb table keeps only in-frame clones and is missing some. The table shows around 180,000 clones, with roughly 93% occurring only once. Sequenced here: peripheral blood, sampled on day 0 of AZD1222 vaccination. These receptors originate from an adult in good health.

The V call is TRBV24-1, the J call TRBJ2-2; D unresolved. Per germline, CDR1 KGHDR and CDR2 SFDVKD. The CDR3 is 15 residues long. The V and J ends lost 3 bases and 9 bases respectively, with 16 bases between them. The CDR3, as DNA: TGTGCCACCAGTGATCACACCCCTAGACCTTGGGAGCTGTTTTTT. Protein product: CATSDHTPRPWELFF.

The gene calls are TRBV12-3 or TRBV12-4 and TRBJ2-1, with D uncertain. Trimming pared 7 bases from V and 5 bases from J, leaving 12 bases between. This CDR3 spans 13 amino acids. Here the CDR3 reads CASTNQLDNEQFF. CDR3 in DNA: TGTGCCAGCACCAACCAACTGGACAATGAGCAGTTCTTC.

The chain has TRBV7-8 and TRBJ2-1, with 12 bases that match TRBD1. V lost 5 bases and J lost 10; bases outside the gene matches: 15. The CDR3 is 17 amino acids. Germline-derived CDR1 and CDR2 are SGHVS and FQNEAQ. The CDR3 DNA follows: TGTGCCAGCAGCCCCCGGGACAGGGGGCGCCTCAGGGCAGAGCAGTTCTTC. Protein product: CASSPRDRGRLRAEQFF.

This sequence joins TRBV4-1 and TRBJ1-2; D gene uncertain. The CDR3 is 16 amino acids. The ends were cut back, 4 bases at V and 0 bases at J, with 15 bases in the middle. The germline gives CDR1 MGHRA, CDR2 YSYEKL. CDR3 DNA sequence: TGCGCCAGCAGCCCAACCATTCCCGGTGCTAACTATGGCTACACCTTC. Protein product: CASSPTIPGANYGYTF.

The chain is built from TRBV27 and TRBJ2-1; maybe TRBD2 (6 bases). The germline V and J ends were trimmed by 8 bases and 7 bases, with 18 bases remaining between them. CDR3 length equals 14 residues. CDR1 and CDR2 (germline): MNHEY, SMNVEV (reference sequence). The CDR3 loop reads CASAIAAGGNEQFF. The CDR3 DNA is TGTGCCAGCGCCATAGCGGCCGGGGGAAATGAGCAGTTCTTC.

The chain uses TRBV19 and TRBJ2-2; a weak D match, TRBD1 (5 bases). Germline CDR1 reads LNHDA; CDR2 reads SQIVND (reference sequence). The V end was cut by 8 bases, the J end by 4 bases, with 14 bases between. This CDR3 is built from 14 residues. CDR3 in DNA: TGTGCCAGTCGGCGTCAGGGTGGCACCGGGGAGCTGTTTTTT. It specifies CASRRQGGTGELFF. Full variable domain (outside the CDR3, taken from reference TRBV19 and TRBJ2-2): DGGITQSPKYLFRKEGQNVTLSCEQNLNHDAMYWYRQDPGQGLRLIYYSQIVNDFQKGDIAEGYSVSREKKESFPLTVTSAQKNPTAFYLCASRRQGGTGELFFGEGSRLTVL.

The V and J genes are TRBV2 and TRBJ1-3; D possibly corresponds to TRBD1 (5 bases). Trimming took off 8 bases at V and 4 bases at J, with 9 bases between the two ends. The germline gives CDR1 SNHLY, CDR2 FYNNEI. CDR3 length: 12 amino acids. In DNA form, the CDR3 reads TGTGCCAGCGGGACGTCCGGAAACACCATATATTTT. Its protein product is CASGTSGNTIYF.

The J gene is TRBJ1-2, the V gene TRBV7-2; D is ambiguous. Germline values: CDR1 SGHTA, CDR2 FQGNSA. The CDR3 runs to 13 residues. V was trimmed by 6 bases and J by 5 bases, leaving 13 bases between them. CDR3 sequence: CASRLSGGYGYTF. The CDR3 nucleotides read TGTGCCAGCAGGCTCTCTGGAGGTTATGGCTACACCTTC.

This clone has only one observation. The rearrangement joins TRBV6-2 or TRBV6-3 to TRBJ1-5; D gene ambiguous. Germline loops: CDR1 MNHEY, CDR2 SVGEGT. V shed 6 bases and J shed 1 base, with 10 bases lying between them. This CDR3 contains 14 residues. Here the CDR3 reads CASSTGASNQPQHF. The CDR3 DNA sequence: TGTGCCAGCAGCACGGGAGCCAGCAATCAGCCCCAGCATTTT.

J is TRBJ2-7 and V is TRBV5-1, with a possible D match to TRBD1 (5 bases). The CDR3 loop spans 15 amino acids. CDR1 SGHRS and CDR2 YFSETQ come from the germline V gene. The V end lost 0 bases, the J end lost 4 bases, and 14 bases lay between the germline ends. The chain's CDR3 is CASSLVRRGNYEQYF. The CDR3 nucleotides read TGCGCCAGCAGCTTGGTTCGAAGGGGAAATTACGAGCAGTACTTC.

V and J are TRBV6-5 and TRBJ1-2; a weak D match, TRBD1 (5 bases). Trimming stripped 2 bases from V and 8 bases from J, with 9 bases between. This CDR3 contains 12 residues. Germline lookup yields CDR1 MNHEY and CDR2 SVGAGI. CDR3 in amino acids: CASSYGGNGYTF. The CDR3 nucleotides read TGTGCCAGCAGTTACGGGGGTAACGGCTACACCTTC.

The rearrangement links TRBV21-1 to TRBJ1-6; the DNA was not used to check the table's D call, TRBD1. TRBV21-1 is a pseudogene locus. The CDR3 consists of 16 residues. The DNA for the CDR3 is TGTGCCAGCAGCACACCTCGCAGGCAGTATAATTCACCCCTCCACTTT. Its protein product is CASSTPRRQYNSPLHF.

This chain connects TRBV2 to TRBJ1-1; 8 nucleotides line up with TRBD1. The V gene's germline CDR1 is SNHLY and CDR2 FYNNEI. J was trimmed by 3 bases and V by 7 bases; bases with no gene match: 7. The CDR3 has 14 amino acids. CDR3 sequence (DNA): TGTGCCAGCATCAGACAGGGGTATGACACTGAAGCTTTCTTT. Its translation is CASIRQGYDTEAFF. Using reference TRBV2 and TRBJ1-1 for the parts outside the CDR3, the full variable domain is EPEVTQTPSHQVTQMGQEVILRCVPISNHLYFYWYRQILGQKVEFLVSFYNNEISEKSEIFDDQFSVERPDGSNFTLKIRSTKLEDSAMYFCASIRQGYDTEAFFGQGTRLTVV.

The chain carries TRBV6-2 or TRBV6-3 and TRBJ1-3; no reliable D call. CDR1 and CDR2 from the germline V gene are MNHEY and SVGEGT. CDR3 length: 14 amino acids. Trimming removed 5 bases from V and 4 bases from J, with 12 bases in between. CDR3 loop: CASSIAGSGNTIYF. The DNA of the CDR3 is TGTGCCAGCAGTATCGCGGGATCCGGAAACACCATATATTTT.

This chain uses TRBV12-3 or TRBV12-4 with TRBJ2-3; D is perhaps TRBD1 (6 bases). This CDR3 region has 12 residues. Between the trimmed V and J ends, which lost 6 bases and 6 bases, there was a span of 10 bases. The CDR3 loop reads CASSSQGDTQYF. CDR3 bases: TGTGCCAGCAGCTCACAGGGCGATACGCAGTATTTT.

This rearrangement joins TRBV9 to TRBJ2-1; possible D gene TRBD2, 5 bases. The germline CDR1 and CDR2 sequences are SGDLS and YYNGEE. Trimming cost V 3 bases and J 8 bases, with 12 bases left between them. The CDR3 length is 13 residues. The CDR3 nucleotides read TGTGCCAGCAGCGGAATACTAGTTCATGAGCAGTTCTTC. Translation gives CASSGILVHEQFF.

CDR3 region: CSVELRGRGYEQFF. The CDR3 DNA reads as TGCAGCGTTGAGTTGAGGGGGCGCGGGTATGAGCAGTTCTTC. This chain joins TRBV29-1 and TRBJ2-1; 7 bases match TRBD1. Trimming took 3 bases from V and 8 from J; bases not matched to a gene: 10. CDR3 length: 14 residues. Germline CDR1 is SQVTM and CDR2 is ANQGSEA.

The chain couples TRBV27 to TRBJ1-1; D gene uncertain. The V gene's germline CDR1 is MNHEY and CDR2 SMNVEV (reference sequence). The CDR3 covers 14 residues. V was cut by 2 bases and J by 0 bases, with 7 bases left in between. The CDR3 DNA reads TGTGCCAGCAGTTTAAGCAGATTGAACACTGAAGCTTTCTTT. Translation gives CASSLSRLNTEAFF.

The chain uses TRBV19 and TRBJ2-1; 8 bases map to TRBD2. The CDR3 spans 17 residues. Germline CDR1 is LNHDA and CDR2 is SQIVND (reference sequence). The trim removed 0 bases at V and 2 bases at J, leaving 6 bases unmatched. This chain's CDR3 is CASSIEPQAGAYNEQFF. In DNA, the CDR3 is TGTGCCAGTAGTATAGAGCCCCAAGCGGGAGCCTACAATGAGCAGTTCTTC. The variable domain in full, with the rest retrieved from reference TRBV19 and TRBJ2-1, is DGGITQSPKYLFRKEGQNVTLSCEQNLNHDAMYWYRQDPGQGLRLIYYSQIVNDFQKGDIAEGYSVSREKKESFPLTVTSAQKNPTAFYLCASSIEPQAGAYNEQFFGPGTRLTVL.

The genes are TRBV3-1 (or the pseudogene TRBV3-2) and TRBJ2-2, with D perhaps matching TRBD1 or TRBD2 (5 bases each). This CDR3 spans 16 amino acids. V was trimmed by 0 bases and J by 4 bases, leaving 12 bases between them. Germline values: CDR1 LGHDT, CDR2 YNNKEL (reference sequence). The CDR3 coding sequence is TGTGCCAGCAGCCAAGATACGGGGCCCGGCACCGGGGAGCTGTTTTTT. Translation: CASSQDTGPGTGELFF.

J is TRBJ1-2 and V is TRBV29-1; D remains unclear. The CDR3 totals 11 residues. Trimming shortened V by 7 bases and J by 5 bases, and 11 bases separated the two germline ends. CDR1 and CDR2 (germline): SQVTM, ANQGSEA. Here the CDR3 reads CSAPRGYGYTF. Here the CDR3 DNA reads TGCAGCGCCCCCCGGGGTTATGGCTACACCTTC.

The chain carries TRBV28 and TRBJ2-3, with TRBD2 matching over 10 bases. This CDR3 contains 15 residues. Germline trimming cut 6 bases from V and 6 bases from J; bases unmatched to any gene: 9. CDR1 and CDR2 from the germline V gene are MDHEN and SYDVKM. CDR3 DNA sequence: TGTGCCAGCAGGCAGCGGGAGGGCCATTCCGATACGCAGTATTTT. It is translated as CASRQREGHSDTQYF.

J is TRBJ1-6 and V is TRBV4-2, with D possibly matching TRBD1 (6 bases). Looked up from germline, CDR1 is LGHNA and CDR2 is YNFKEQ. CDR3 size: 17 residues. Trimming pared 1 base from V and 6 bases from J, leaving 16 bases between. In DNA form, the CDR3 reads TGTGCCAGCAGCCAAGCTGTCCCCGGGACAACTAATTCACCCCTCCACTTT. As protein: CASSQAVPGTTNSPLHF.

The chain recombines TRBV12-3 or TRBV12-4 with TRBJ1-5; D unclear. The CDR3 totals 11 residues. V was trimmed by 5 bases and J by 4 bases, leaving 3 bases between them. In DNA, the CDR3 is TGTGCCAGCAGTATAAATCAGCCCCAGCATTTT. This encodes CASSINQPQHF.

The V gene is TRBV2, the J gene TRBJ2-5, with a tentative D call TRBD1 (6 bases). The CDR3 extends over 14 amino acids. The V end lost 7 bases, the J end lost 7 bases, and 19 bases lay between the germline ends. Germline CDR1 is SNHLY and CDR2 is FYNNEI. As DNA, the CDR3 is TGTGCCAGCAACAAAGGGGACACCCAGGGGACCCAGTACTTC. It codes for CASNKGDTQGTQYF.

The V gene is TRBV10-3, the J gene TRBJ2-2; perhaps TRBD1 as D (5 bases). This CDR3 comprises 13 residues. CDR1 and CDR2 from the germline V gene are ENHRY and SYGVKD. V was cut by 6 bases and J by 5 bases, with 10 bases left in between. The CDR3 reads CAISGSGTGELFF. In DNA, the CDR3 is TGTGCCATCAGCGGTTCAGGGACCGGGGAGCTGTTTTTT.

This chain joins TRBV27 and TRBJ1-5; perhaps TRBD1 as D (5 bases). Trimming shortened V by 8 bases and J by 5 bases, and 13 bases separated the two germline ends. This CDR3 is built from 13 residues. The germline CDR1 and CDR2 sequences are MNHEY and SMNVEV (reference sequence). CDR3 sequence (DNA): TGTGCCAGCGCTCGGCAGGGTGATCAGCCCCAGCATTTT. Protein sequence: CASARQGDQPQHF.

This sequence joins TRBV2 and TRBJ1-1, with D hard to call. The CDR3 spans 12 residues. The V gene lost 8 bases and the J gene lost 6 bases, with 13 bases spanning the gap. CDR1 and CDR2 from the germline V gene are SNHLY and FYNNEI. CDR3 protein: CASFGGLAEAFF. The DNA for the CDR3 is TGTGCCAGCTTCGGAGGGCTGGCTGAAGCTTTCTTT.

The CDR3 is CASRGSWGAHTYEQYF. The CDR3, as DNA: TGTGCCAGCAGGGGGTCGTGGGGGGCGCATACCTACGAGCAGTACTTC. The chain links TRBV28 to TRBJ2-7; D assignment may be TRBD1 or TRBD2 (6 bases each). V was pared by 6 bases and J by 2 bases, with 20 bases between. Germline CDR1 is MDHEN and CDR2 is SYDVKM. The CDR3 is 16 residues long.

V is TRBV18 and J is TRBJ2-2, with D hard to call. Germline loops: CDR1 KGHSH, CDR2 LQKENI. Trimming took 3 bases from V and 5 from J, leaving 10 bases between them. The CDR3 has 14 residues. The CDR3 protein is CASSPSDRTGELFF. The DNA for the CDR3 is TGTGCCAGCTCACCTTCGGATAGAACCGGGGAGCTGTTTTTT.

The genes are TRBV5-1 and TRBJ1-2, with 11 nucleotides matching TRBD1. With V trimmed by 6 bases and J by 3 bases, 7 bases remained unmatched. Germline-derived CDR1 and CDR2 are SGHRS and YFSETQ. The CDR3 covers 15 residues. The CDR3 coding sequence is TGCGCCAGCATGCCTCCGGGACAGGGGGACTATGGCTACACCTTC. Protein sequence: CASMPPGQGDYGYTF.